This T cell receptor (beta chain) was captured by sequencing in a study of T-cell memory formation after mild COVID-19 (dated by TCRdb to the early 2020s). For the wider study: TCR sequence clusters from the two donors were largely donor specific. T-cell clones expanding and contracting after mild COVID-19 in a couple of donors were tracked by longitudinal TCRalpha and TCRbeta repertoire sequencing. Two young, previously healthy adult volunteers made up the cohort, one male and one female.

This clonotype was seen ten or more times. No cognate antigen has been identified for it. Base qualities are not provided; no much larger clone lies one nucleotide away. What the study reported, not specific to this receptor: Some responding clones were detected in pre-infection memory, which suggested that pre-existing cross-reactive memory T cells had joined the SARS-CoV-2 response. Contracting CD4+ clones appeared mostly in the CM and EM memory subsets, whereas CD8+ clones were enriched in EMRA. The study covered only a couple of mild cases, and larger cohorts including severe cases with pre-infection samples were considered necessary. Balanced CD4/CD8 phenotypes were observed for clones contracting from day 15 to 85, whereas a bias towards CD4+ was observed for a second wave of clones expanding from day 15 to 37. SARS-CoV-2 specificity of the second-wave clones peaking on day 37 was not confirmed.

The listed sequencing device is Illumina NovaSeq 6000. TCRalpha and TCRbeta cDNA libraries were constructed by 5'RACE with constant-segment primers, with sample barcodes and unique molecular identifiers being introduced. Trizol reagent was used to extract RNA from every sample. Amplification of the libraries took two PCR steps, and the second step added a second sample barcode plus Illumina TruSeq adapters. Sequencing of libraries was performed on an Illumina NovaSeq with 2 x 150 bp paired-end reads. The original pipeline was this. With migec v1.2.7, reads were demultiplexed and then collapsed into UMI-guided consensus sequences. With mixcr v2.1.11, UMI consensuses were aligned to TRA and TRB V and J templates and assembled into clonotypes. Expanded or contracted clonotypes were those called significant by both edgeR and NoisET, with noise models trained on biological replicates. For edgeR calls, the thresholds were a false discovery rate-adjusted p below 0.01 and a log2 fold-change of 1. PCA with hierarchical clustering of max-normalized trajectories of the 1000 most abundant clonotypes was used as exploratory dynamics analysis. Each responding clone was given a CD4 or CD8 phenotype based on the CD4+ and CD8+ repertoires, which had been sequenced separately. The raw public reads went through TCRdb reprocessing: fastp at Q25, MiXCR clone calling, in-frame beta chains kept. Each CDR3 protein gets just one entry, which takes the most common genes and DNA from the rows behind it. The V and J calls here are based on TCRdb, not the publication. The table for this sample lists tens of thousands of distinct CDR3 sequences; 10% to 15% of them were counted only once. Together, the top ten hold more than 20% of the sample.

Ficoll-Paque density gradient centrifugation was the method used to isolate PBMCs. Including the terminal cysteine and phenylalanine, the CDR3 comprises 14 residues. Only CDR3 DNA is held: 42 bases, read in frame from base 1. CDR1 is given as SGHTA and CDR2 as FQGNSA, both from the germline V gene. V was cut back by 1 base and J by 8 bases, leaving a gap of 14 bases between them. The V and J genes are TRBV7-2 and TRBJ1-2; too little of a D gene remains to name it. Specimen: PBMCs or a T cell subset sorted from them (not recorded which). This sequence was found in a man aged 18 to 29 who had mild COVID-19 (a few samples of this study predate the infection). The sample titles of this study are shuffled in the database, so cell type and time point are left out; the donor was told from shared clones. CDR3 protein: CASSLGPGRRGYTF. The nucleotide sequence is given as TGTGCCAGCAGCTTAGGTCCGGGGAGGAGGGGCTACACCTTC.